These 31 T cell receptor beta chains originate from one sample sequenced in a study of T cell responses to AZD1222 COVID-19 vaccine. Sequenced by immunoSEQ multiplex PCR; TCRdb stores in-frame clones only, minus some. The sample lists 95,000 to 130,000 clones, 90% to 95% occurring once. The sample here was peripheral blood, taken on day 0 of AZD1222 vaccination. All receptors come from an adult in good health.

V usage is TRBV28 and J usage is TRBJ1-2; the D gene is possibly TRBD1 (6 bases). Germline V lookup: CDR1 MDHEN, CDR2 SYDVKM. Between the trimmed V and J ends, which lost 2 bases and 7 bases, there was a span of 32 bases. The length of the CDR3 is 20 residues. CDR3 in DNA: TGTGCCAGCAGTTTAGATTTCCCCAACCGGGGGACACCCACCTTGGGTGGCTACACCTTC. This gives the protein CASSLDFPNRGTPTLGGYTF.

The chain links TRBV5-1 to TRBJ2-7; 11 bases align to TRBD2. The CDR3 has 17 residues. Germline CDR1 and CDR2: SGHRS and YFSETQ. With 0 bases clipped from V and 3 bases from J, the junction kept 8 bases outside the gene matches. The CDR3 DNA reads TGCGCCAGCAGCTTGGCCACTAGCGGGAGTTGGGTCTACGAGCAGTACTTC. Protein: CASSLATSGSWVYEQYF.

This clone was counted between two and nine times. This chain connects TRBV7-2 to TRBJ1-5; D remains ambiguous. Trimming left V 8 bases short and J 0 bases short, with 5 bases between. Germline CDR1 reads SGHTA; CDR2 reads FQGNSA. CDR3 length equals 12 residues. CDR3 DNA: TGTGCCAGCGGGCGTAGCAATCAGCCCCAGCATTTT. It yields the protein CASGRSNQPQHF.

In its sample, this clone was seen a few times. The CDR3 spells CASSERTLNTYGYTF. CDR3 DNA sequence: TGTGCCAGCAGTGAGCGGACGTTAAATACGTATGGCTACACCTTC. The chain has TRBV2 and TRBJ1-2; no reliable D call. Germline lookup yields CDR1 SNHLY and CDR2 FYNNEI. This CDR3 spans 15 amino acids. V shed 3 bases and J shed 5 bases, with 16 bases lying between them.

The rearrangement joins TRBV5-1 to TRBJ1-6, with TRBD1 identical over 8 bases. This CDR3 contains 14 residues. Trimming took 4 bases from V and 9 from J; bases not matched to a gene: 6. Germline values: CDR1 SGHRS, CDR2 YFSETQ. The CDR3 DNA sequence: TGCGCCAGCAGCCCACAGGGGGAGGTTTCACCCCTCCACTTT. It is translated as CASSPQGEVSPLHF. Full variable domain (remainder filled in from reference TRBV5-1 and TRBJ1-6): KAGVTQTPRYLIKTRGQQVTLSCSPISGHRSVSWYQQTPGQGLQFLFEYFSETQRNKGNFPGRFSGRQFSNSRSEMNVSTLELGDSALYLCASSPQGEVSPLHFGNGTRLTVT.

V is TRBV6-2 or TRBV6-3 and J is TRBJ1-1; no definite D call. The CDR3 length is 12 residues. Germline V gene lookup returns CDR1 MNHEY and CDR2 SVGEGT. Trimming took 6 bases from V and 7 from J, leaving 12 bases between them. CDR3 DNA sequence: TGTGCCAGCAGCTTCGCACCCCTTGAAGCTTTCTTT. It codes for CASSFAPLEAFF.

The V and J genes are TRBV10-3 and TRBJ2-7, with a tentative D call TRBD2 (6 bases). Trimming removed 2 bases at V and 2 bases at J, with 10 bases between. The germline V gene encodes CDR1 ENHRY and CDR2 SYGVKD. CDR3 length equals 14 residues. The CDR3, as DNA: TGTGCCATCAGTGAGCGGGAGCGTCCCTACGAGCAGTACTTC. Its protein product is CAISERERPYEQYF.

The chain recombines TRBV15 with TRBJ1-1, with unresolved D. Trimming cost V 0 bases and J 6 bases, with 5 bases left between them. Looked up from germline, CDR1 is LNHNV and CDR2 is YYDKDF (reference sequence). CDR3 size: 12 residues. The CDR3 spells CATSRERAEAFF. The DNA for the CDR3 is TGTGCCACCAGCAGAGAGAGAGCTGAAGCTTTCTTT.

This clone has only one observation. The rearrangement links TRBV6-1 to TRBJ1-5, with D hard to call. V was pared by 0 bases and J by 12 bases, with 18 bases between. CDR1 MNHNS and CDR2 SASEGT come from the germline V gene. The CDR3 covers 15 residues. CDR3 protein: CASSEARWGMPFQHF. The CDR3 region has the DNA TGTGCCAGCAGTGAAGCGCGTTGGGGAATGCCTTTCCAGCATTTT.

The chain recombines TRBV29-1 with TRBJ1-2; D ambiguous. Germline values: CDR1 SQVTM, CDR2 ANQGSEA. V shed 3 bases and J shed 8 bases, with 13 bases lying between them. CDR3 length: 12 residues. DNA for the CDR3: TGCAGCGTTGACGGCTCCGGAGAAGGCTACACCTTC. It specifies CSVDGSGEGYTF.

The chain links TRBV6-5 to TRBJ2-7; D is uncertain. Trimming stripped 5 bases from V and 0 bases from J, with 11 bases between. This CDR3 is built from 14 residues. The germline CDR1 and CDR2 sequences are MNHEY and SVGAGI. CDR3 region: CASSRQTYSYEQYF. CDR3 coding DNA: TGTGCCAGCAGTAGGCAGACGTACTCCTACGAGCAGTACTTC.

The chain combines TRBV5-8 with TRBJ2-7, with 8 bases lining up with TRBD1. V lost 2 bases to trimming and J lost 0 bases; unmatched junction nucleotides: 4. The CDR3 sequence is 15 residues long. Germline-derived CDR1 and CDR2 are SGHTS and YDEGEE. The CDR3 region is CASSLGDRPSYEQYF. CDR3 nucleotide sequence: TGTGCCAGCAGCTTAGGGGACAGGCCCTCCTACGAGCAGTACTTC.

CDR3 nucleotide sequence: TGTGCCAGCAGCCTCGGGACAGGGGGCCAGCAGTTCTTC. Its protein product is CASSLGTGGQQFF. V and J are TRBV7-9 and TRBJ2-1; 12 bases are a match to TRBD1. This CDR3 has 13 amino acids. The junction had 4 bases not matched to a gene; V was cut back by 5 bases and J by 11 bases. Germline CDR1 SEHNR, CDR2 FQNEAQ (reference sequence).

This chain uses TRBV25-1 with TRBJ2-7; 9 positions agree with TRBD2. V lost 5 bases, J lost 1 base, and 9 bases stayed unmatched. Germline CDR1 and CDR2: MGHDK and SYGVNS. The CDR3 runs to 16 residues. The CDR3 spells CASSHLGTSSSYEQYF. CDR3 DNA: TGTGCCAGCAGTCACCTGGGGACTAGCTCGTCCTACGAGCAGTACTTC.

The chain combines TRBV19 with TRBJ2-7, with TRBD2 matching over 7 bases. J was trimmed by 3 bases and V by 5 bases; bases with no gene match: 10. This CDR3 comprises 15 residues. Germline V CDR1 and CDR2: LNHDA, SQIVND (reference sequence). DNA for the CDR3: TGTGCCAGTAGTGTCCTGGGGGGGGACCGCTACGAGCAGTACTTC. As protein: CASSVLGGDRYEQYF.

The rearrangement uses TRBV18 and TRBJ1-2, with D maybe TRBD1 (6 bases). Per germline, CDR1 KGHSH and CDR2 LQKENI. This CDR3 is 15 amino acids long. V was clipped by 2 bases and J by 0 bases, with 10 bases between them. This CDR3 is CASSPGGGTNYGYTF. The CDR3 bases are TGTGCCAGCTCACCAGGAGGGGGTACTAACTATGGCTACACCTTC.

The gene calls are TRBV9 and TRBJ2-7, with 11 bases that match TRBD2. There are 16 residues in the CDR3. Germline V CDR1 and CDR2: SGDLS, YYNGEE. V shed 0 bases and J 3 bases; nucleotides not matched to a gene: 5. The CDR3 region has the DNA TGTGCCAGCAGCGTAGACCCTAGCGGGAGGATCTACGAGCAGTACTTC. Protein product: CASSVDPSGRIYEQYF.

The sample holds a few counts of this clone. The chain combines TRBV14 with TRBJ2-2; TRBD1 matches 8 bases. The CDR3 spans 14 residues. Germline trimming cut 4 bases from V and 7 bases from J; bases unmatched to any gene: 5. CDR1 is SGHDN and CDR2 is FVKESK in the germline V gene. The CDR3 DNA reads TGTGCCAGCAGCCGGACAGGGTTTGGCGGGGAGCTGTTTTTT. This codes for CASSRTGFGGELFF.

The chain joins TRBV3-1 (or the pseudogene TRBV3-2) to TRBJ1-6, with 7 bases aligning to TRBD1. The CDR3 consists of 15 residues. V shed 6 bases and J 3 bases; nucleotides not matched to a gene: 5. Per the germline V gene, CDR1 is LGHDT and CDR2 is YNNKEL (reference sequence). This chain's CDR3 is CASRGTAHYNSPLHF. In nucleotides, the CDR3 is TGTGCCAGCAGGGGGACAGCTCACTATAATTCACCCCTCCACTTT.

The gene calls are TRBV11-3 and TRBJ1-1; D not resolved. V was pared by 3 bases and J by 5 bases, with 7 bases between. The germline V gene encodes CDR1 SGHNT and CDR2 YENEEA. The CDR3 length is 12 residues. CDR3 bases: TGTGCCAGCAGCTTCTCTGGGACTGAAGCTTTCTTT. Its protein is CASSFSGTEAFF.

The chain is built from TRBV27 and TRBJ1-6, with D unclear. The CDR3 has 10 amino acids. CDR1 MNHEY and CDR2 SMNVEV come from the germline V gene (reference sequence). With 3 bases removed from V and 11 bases from J, the gap between germline ends came to 2 bases. CDR3 nucleotide sequence: TGTGCCAGCAGTTTCCCACCCCTCCACTTT. Protein product: CASSFPPLHF.

This sequence joins TRBV6-5 and TRBJ1-5, with 11 bases lining up with TRBD1. This CDR3 region has 15 residues. The germline V gene encodes CDR1 MNHEY and CDR2 SVGAGI. V shed 6 bases and J 9 bases; nucleotides not matched to a gene: 10. The DNA of the CDR3 is TGTGCCAGCAGACACCGGGACAGGGGGTTTTGGCCCCAGCATTTT. It encodes CASRHRDRGFWPQHF.

This clone was counted a single time. V usage is TRBV30 and J usage is TRBJ2-1, with 8 bases aligning to TRBD2. CDR1 GTSNPN and CDR2 SVGIG come from the germline V gene (reference sequence). The junction had 12 bases not matched to a gene; V was cut back by 0 bases and J by 8 bases. CDR3 length equals 16 residues. CDR3 protein: CAWSVLPGLVIDEQFF. The CDR3 coding sequence is TGTGCCTGGAGTGTCTTGCCGGGACTAGTAATAGATGAGCAGTTCTTC.

The rearrangement joins TRBV7-3 to TRBJ2-3; the D gene is possibly TRBD2 (6 bases). The germline CDR1 and CDR2 sequences are SGHTA and FQGTGA. CDR3 length: 15 residues. Trimming shortened V by 3 bases and J by 2 bases, and 12 bases separated the two germline ends. The DNA for the CDR3 is TGTGCCAGCAGCTTTAACGGCGGGATCACAGATACGCAGTATTTT. Translated: CASSFNGGITDTQYF.

V is TRBV20-1 and J is TRBJ2-5; D gene unclear. The V gene lost 3 bases and the J gene lost 4 bases, with 3 bases spanning the gap. CDR1 DFQATT and CDR2 SNEGSKA come from the germline V gene (reference sequence). The CDR3 runs 10 residues. The CDR3 DNA is TGCAGTGCTAGTTTAGAGACCCAGTACTTC. Its protein is CSASLETQYF.

The chain links TRBV30 to TRBJ1-2; D is ambiguous. Between the trimmed V and J ends, which lost 2 bases and 0 bases, there was a span of 10 bases. This CDR3 is built from 14 residues. Germline CDR1 is GTSNPN and CDR2 is SVGIG (reference sequence). The CDR3 loop is CAWSNRRTNYGYTF. Here the CDR3 DNA reads TGTGCCTGGAGTAACAGACGTACTAACTATGGCTACACCTTC. The whole variable domain, filled in from reference TRBV30 and TRBJ1-2, reads SQTIHQWPATLVQPVGSPLSLECTVEGTSNPNLYWYRQAAGRGLQLLFYSVGIGQISSEVPQNLSASRPQDRQFILSSKKLLLSDSGFYLCAWSNRRTNYGYTFGSGTRLTVV.

The chain joins TRBV7-9 to TRBJ1-4; no clear D gene. Germline V lookup: CDR1 SEHNR, CDR2 FQNEAQ (reference sequence). The CDR3 sequence is 15 residues long. V lost 1 base and J lost 1, with 7 bases in between. CDR3 sequence: CASSLGLLTNEKLFF. The CDR3 nucleotides are TGTGCCAGCAGCTTAGGTCTCCTAACTAATGAAAAACTGTTTTTT.

The chain couples TRBV19 to TRBJ1-3, with TRBD1 as a possible D gene (6 bases). The CDR3 totals 14 residues. The V and J ends lost 10 bases and 0 bases respectively, with 13 bases between them. CDR1 and CDR2 from the germline V gene are LNHDA and SQIVND (reference sequence). The CDR3 region has the DNA TGTGCCACCGACGACAGGTTCTCTGGAAACACCATATATTTT. It specifies CATDDRFSGNTIYF.

This clone was detected once. The chain is built from TRBV27 and TRBJ1-2, with 7 positions matching TRBD1. J was trimmed by 6 bases and V by 6 bases; bases with no gene match: 10. CDR3 size: 14 residues. CDR1 is MNHEY, CDR2 SMNVEV, per germline (reference sequence). The CDR3: CASRLAGGGHGYTF. CDR3 bases: TGTGCCAGCAGGCTGGCAGGGGGTGGTCATGGCTACACCTTC.

The chain couples TRBV18 to TRBJ2-5, with D perhaps TRBD1 (5 bases). Trimming left V 2 bases short and J 5 bases short, with 12 bases between. Germline V gives CDR1 KGHSH, CDR2 LQKENI. CDR3 size: 14 residues. CDR3 region: CASSPGAGWETQYF. The DNA of the CDR3 is TGTGCCAGCTCACCAGGGGCTGGGTGGGAGACCCAGTACTTC.

In DNA form, the CDR3 reads TGTGCCAGCAGTTTCCCTACAGAAAGCACAGATACGCAGTATTTT. This codes for CASSFPTESTDTQYF. The gene calls are TRBV28 and TRBJ2-3; D unresolved. The V gene lost 3 bases and the J gene lost 0 bases, with 10 bases spanning the gap. The CDR3 has 15 amino acids. From germline, CDR1 is MDHEN and CDR2 SYDVKM.